The present T cell receptor beta chain was sequenced within a study of T cell repertoires in cytomegalovirus infection. The count of this clonotype is one. What it binds is unknown. The CDR3 loop spans 16 amino acids. With 3 bases clipped from V and 6 bases from J, the junction kept 13 bases outside the gene matches. CDR1 SGHTA and CDR2 FQGNSA come from the germline V gene. TCRdb recomputed calls from the reads with MiXCR, one row per CDR3 protein. Of hundreds of thousands of distinct CDR3 sequences in the sample, about 44% were seen once. The rearrangement uses TRBV7-2 and TRBJ2-7; 8 nucleotides match TRBD2. The source material was cultured PBMCs, sampled from culture after CMV antigen stimulation. The clonotype comes from a human donor in good health (CMV status not recorded). Some clones in this sample may be carry-over from other donors' samples. CDR3 region: CASSFDRGLGVVEQYF. CDR3 nucleotide sequence: TGTGCCAGCAGCTTCGACCGGGGACTAGGAGTCGTCGAGCAGTACTTC.